These T cell receptor beta chains were read from a single sample in a study of blood T cell repertoires in COVID-19. TCRdb keeps only in-frame clones here, not all; method: immunoSEQ multiplex PCR. The table lists roughly 130,000 clones, about 83% of them singletons. Sequencing input: peripheral blood. The receptors shown here come from a man over 45 with acute or convalescent COVID-19. The CDR3 runs from the conserved cysteine through the conserved F or W. A D gene is named only where the DNA matches it firmly. Clone size appears in some rows only: once, few, many, or a class for an expanded clone.

CDR3aa	CDR3nt	d_gene	j_gene	v_gene	abundance
CASSLRTGRNTEAFF	TGTGCCAGCAGCCTTAGGACAGGCAGAAACACTGAAGCTTTCTTT	TRBD1	TRBJ1-1	TRBV14	NA
CASSMGQGTGELFF	TGTGCCAGCAGCATGGGACAGGGGACCGGGGAGCTGTTTTTT	TRBD1	TRBJ2-2	TRBV7-2	NA
CASGPGAGSEQFF	TGTGCTAGTGGCCCCGGAGCGGGGAGTGAGCAGTTCTTC	TRBD2	TRBJ2-1	TRBV12-5	NA
CASSLTGDRDNSPLHF	TGTGCCAGCAGCTTAACCGGGGACAGGGATAATTCACCCCTCCACTTT	TRBD1	TRBJ1-6	TRBV7-6	NA
CASSPPGGTRETQYF	TGTGCCAGTAGCCCCCCCGGCGGCACTCGGGAGACCCAGTACTTC	NA	TRBJ2-5	TRBV19	NA
CASSLYRGSGANVLTF	TGTGCCAGCAGTTTGTACAGGGGGTCTGGGGCCAACGTCCTGACTTTC	TRBD1	TRBJ2-6	TRBV28	few
CASSDLSPLHF	TGTGCCAGCAGTGACTTGTCACCCCTCCACTTT	NA	TRBJ1-6	TRBV2	few
CSATHQETQYF	TGCAGCGCGACTCACCAAGAGACCCAGTACTTC	NA	TRBJ2-5	TRBV20-1	few
CASEDRDTGELFF	TGCGCCAGCGAGGACAGGGACACCGGGGAGCTGTTTTTT	TRBD1	TRBJ2-2	TRBV10-1	NA
CAIDRGYGYTF	TGTGCCATCGACAGGGGCTATGGCTACACCTTC	TRBD1	TRBJ1-2	TRBV19	NA
CASSVDRAQPQHF	TGTGCCAGCAGCGTGGACAGGGCCCAGCCCCAGCATTTT	TRBD1	TRBJ1-5	TRBV5-6	NA
CASSFGTVGNTIYF	TGTGCCAGCAGCTTTGGGACAGTCGGAAACACCATATATTTT	TRBD1	TRBJ1-3	TRBV5-6	few
CASSSGLLSNQPQHF	TGTGCCAGCAGTTCGGGACTTCTTAGCAATCAGCCCCAGCATTTT	NA	TRBJ1-5	TRBV6-5	NA
CASSPPEVGLGNSPLHF	TGTGCCAGCAGCCCCCCCGAGGTGGGTCTAGGTAATTCACCCCTCCACTTT	NA	TRBJ1-6	TRBV3-1/TRBV3-2	NA
CASRKDSLDAYGYTF	TGTGCCAGCAGAAAGGACAGTCTGGACGCCTATGGCTACACCTTC	NA	TRBJ1-2	TRBV6-5	once
CASKQSDSTFTDTQYF	TGTGCCAGCAAGCAGTCCGATAGCACGTTCACAGATACGCAGTATTTT	NA	TRBJ2-3	TRBV7-8	NA
CASSLVSGGRADTQYF	TGCGCCAGCAGCTTGGTAAGCGGGGGGCGTGCAGATACGCAGTATTTT	TRBD2	TRBJ2-3	TRBV5-1	NA
CASSSGLAGTIGNEQFF	TGTGCCAGCAGCTCGGGACTAGCGGGGACGATTGGCAATGAGCAGTTCTTC	TRBD2	TRBJ2-1	TRBV5-5	few
CASRKSDPGQGTETQYF	TGTGCCAGCAGAAAGTCTGACCCGGGACAGGGGACCGAGACCCAGTACTTC	TRBD1	TRBJ2-5	TRBV5-5	NA
CASSRDSNYGYTF	TGTGCCAGCAGTCGGGACAGCAACTATGGCTACACCTTC	TRBD1	TRBJ1-2	TRBV6-5	NA
CSAEQVDEQYF	TGCAGTGCAGAACAGGTGGACGAGCAGTACTTC	NA	TRBJ2-7	TRBV20-1	NA
CASSPYNEQFF	TGTGCCAGCAGCCCTTACAATGAGCAGTTCTTC	NA	TRBJ2-1	TRBV7-8	NA
CASKGLGTNNQPQHF	TGTGCCAGCAAGGGATTGGGGACAAACAATCAGCCCCAGCATTTT	NA	TRBJ1-5	TRBV2	NA
CASSPRTSGSSTGELFF	TGTGCCAGCAGCCCCCGGACTAGCGGGTCCAGCACCGGGGAGCTGTTTTTT	TRBD2	TRBJ2-2	TRBV7-8	NA
CASHRDRGQGGYTF	TGTGCCAGTCACCGGGACAGGGGTCAGGGTGGCTACACCTTC	TRBD1	TRBJ1-2	TRBV6-5	NA
CASSATGLRRNTEAFF	TGTGCCAGCAGCGCGACAGGGCTACGTCGGAACACTGAAGCTTTCTTT	TRBD1	TRBJ1-1	TRBV7-9	NA
CASSETVQMNTEAFF	TGTGCCAGCAGTGAAACGGTCCAAATGAATACTGAAGCTTTCTTT	NA	TRBJ1-1	TRBV2	NA
CASSLQGAAEAFF	TGCGCCAGCAGCTTACAGGGAGCTGCTGAAGCTTTCTTT	NA	TRBJ1-1	TRBV5-1	NA
CAWSVPRAGTEAFF	TGTGCCTGGAGTGTACCCCGGGCGGGCACTGAAGCTTTCTTT	NA	TRBJ1-1	TRBV30	few
CASNKQGLNTEAFF	TGTGCCAGCAATAAACAGGGGTTGAACACTGAAGCTTTCTTT	TRBD1	TRBJ1-1	TRBV2	NA
CASSSLTGRDNQPQHF	TGTGCCAGCAGCTCCCTGACAGGGCGTGACAATCAGCCCCAGCATTTT	TRBD1	TRBJ1-5	TRBV7-9	NA
CASSPGGSGYTF	TGCGCCAGCAGCCCCGGAGGATCTGGCTACACCTTC	NA	TRBJ1-2	TRBV4-1	once
CASSETWTGVTGYTF	TGTGCCAGCAGTGAAACCTGGACAGGGGTGACAGGCTACACCTTC	TRBD1	TRBJ1-2	TRBV6-1	once
CAWRGGTRQGSFYGYTF	TGTGCCTGGAGAGGGGGAACCAGACAGGGGTCGTTCTATGGCTACACCTTC	TRBD1	TRBJ1-2	TRBV30	NA
CASSLIGQGPYEQYF	TGTGCCAGCAGTTTAATCGGGCAGGGGCCCTACGAGCAGTACTTC	NA	TRBJ2-7	TRBV27	NA
CAWSVRQGHGQPQHF	TGTGCCTGGAGTGTGAGACAGGGCCACGGGCAGCCCCAGCATTTT	TRBD1	TRBJ1-5	TRBV30	NA
CSASGVRGEGEQYF	TGCAGTGCTAGTGGAGTGAGAGGAGAGGGCGAGCAGTACTTC	NA	TRBJ2-7	TRBV20-1	many
CASRQRANEKLFF	TGTGCCAGCAGACAGAGAGCTAATGAAAAACTGTTTTTT	NA	TRBJ1-4	TRBV2	once
CASTGQFLEGYTF	TGTGCCAGCACCGGACAGTTTTTGGAGGGCTACACCTTC	NA	TRBJ1-2	TRBV6-5	NA
CASSLVADTQYF	TGTGCCAGCAGCTTAGTAGCAGATACGCAGTATTTT	NA	TRBJ2-3	TRBV7-9	NA
CASSPRSAGESYEQYF	TGTGCCAGCAGCCCTCGGTCGGCGGGGGAGTCCTACGAGCAGTACTTC	TRBD2	TRBJ2-7	TRBV5-5	few
CASAAGDSSIGYTF	TGTGCCAGCGCTGCTGGGGACAGTTCTATTGGCTACACCTTC	TRBD1	TRBJ1-2	TRBV2	NA
CASSQQGAADTQYF	TGTGCCAGCTCCCAACAGGGAGCGGCAGATACGCAGTATTTT	NA	TRBJ2-3	TRBV5-4	NA
CASSQGDRVFF	TGTGCCAGCAGCCAAGGGGACAGGGTGTTTTTT	TRBD1	TRBJ2-2	TRBV3-1/TRBV3-2	NA
CASRSQGAYNEKLFF	TGTGCCAGCAGGTCGCAGGGGGCATATAATGAAAAACTGTTTTTT	TRBD1	TRBJ1-4	TRBV27	NA
CASSSESGGSYGYTF	TGCGCCAGCAGCTCGGAATCAGGGGGCTCCTATGGCTACACCTTC	TRBD1	TRBJ1-2	TRBV5-1	few
CASSGHDTQYF	TGTGCCAGCAGTGGACACGATACGCAGTATTTT	NA	TRBJ2-3	TRBV25-1	NA
CASSKIDRVSNEQFF	TGTGCCAGCAGTAAAATCGACAGAGTATCTAATGAGCAGTTCTTC	NA	TRBJ2-1	TRBV6-5	NA
CASSPSTMGGPDTQYF	TGTGCCAGCAGCCCTAGTACGATGGGGGGGCCAGATACGCAGTATTTT	NA	TRBJ2-3	TRBV7-8	NA
CASNRDLEQYF	TGTGCCAGCAACCGAGATCTCGAGCAGTACTTC	NA	TRBJ2-7	TRBV5-6	once
CASSLRTPTGTGGHGYTF	TGTGCCAGCAGCCTCAGAACCCCAACGGGGACAGGTGGACATGGCTACACCTTC	TRBD1	TRBJ1-2	TRBV3-1/TRBV3-2	NA
CASSPAGTDTQYF	TGTGCCAGCAGCCCAGCAGGGACAGATACGCAGTATTTT	NA	TRBJ2-3	TRBV7-9	NA
CASSLSGNRQAFF	TGTGCCAGCAGTTTAAGCGGGAACAGACAAGCTTTCTTT	NA	TRBJ1-1	TRBV12-3/TRBV12-4	many
CASSLDIPNYGYTF	TGCGCCAGCAGCTTGGACATCCCAAACTATGGCTACACCTTC	NA	TRBJ1-2	TRBV5-1	few
CASSQRDTYEQYF	TGTGCCAGCAGCCAGCGGGACACCTACGAGCAGTACTTC	NA	TRBJ2-7	TRBV11-3	NA
CASSLGGDSTDTQYF	TGTGCCAGCTCCCTAGGAGGGGATAGCACAGATACGCAGTATTTT	NA	TRBJ2-3	TRBV18	NA
CASSDRPNPDTEAFF	TGTGCCAGCAGCGACCGCCCCAACCCGGACACTGAAGCTTTCTTT	NA	TRBJ1-1	TRBV9	NA
CASRQYLSGNTIYF	TGTGCCAGCAGACAGTATCTCTCTGGAAACACCATATATTTT	NA	TRBJ1-3	TRBV3-1/TRBV3-2	NA